These 2 T cell receptor beta chains came from one sample sequenced in a study of T cells in Graves' hyperthyroidism and ophthalmopathy. The CDR3 regions of TCR beta were amplified from RNA transcripts. HTBI primers drove first-round RT-PCR of the TCR CDR3. Each CDR3 protein is one row after TCRdb ran MiXCR on the multiplex PCR reads. The data show about 400,000 distinct CDR3 sequences, around an eighth seen once. The specimen was blood. The receptors here all came from a man aged 50 to 60 with Graves' ophthalmopathy.

This clonotype was counted between two and nine times. The chain recombines TRBV19 with TRBJ1-4; weak D call: TRBD1 (6 bases). This CDR3 is built from 14 residues. Trimming pared 4 bases from V and 7 bases from J, leaving 13 bases between. Germline loops: CDR1 LNHDA, CDR2 SQIVND (reference sequence). DNA of the CDR3: TGTGCCAGTAGTACGACAGGCGTACTTGAAAAACTGTTTTTT. The encoded protein is CASSTTGVLEKLFF.

This clonotype appeared many times. The V gene is TRBV3-1, the J gene TRBJ2-1; 9 bases fit TRBD2. CDR1 is LGHDT, CDR2 YNNKEL, per germline (reference sequence). The J segment lost 6 bases and the V segment lost 6 bases, leaving 15 bases of the junction unmatched. The CDR3 runs 17 residues. CDR3 protein: CASRPRRVPSGTNEQFF. In nucleotides, the CDR3 is TGTGCCAGCAGACCCCGACGTGTGCCTAGCGGGACCAATGAGCAGTTCTTC.